The source of this TCR beta chain is a study of T cell responses to AZD1222 COVID-19 vaccine. Findings and caveats of the study: Clonal diversity was possibly underestimated; the donors were predominantly white British and more often female.

Assay: immunoSEQ multiplex PCR; the TCRdb copy retains only in-frame clones and omits some. Here the sample spans some 100,000 clones, 85% to 90% being singletons. This CDR3 region has 14 residues. V was pared by 3 bases and J by 6 bases, with 14 bases between. Germline CDR1 ENHRY, CDR2 SYGVKD. About this clone itself: What it binds is not known.

Here the sequenced sample was peripheral blood, taken on day 0 of AZD1222 vaccination. The V and J genes are TRBV10-3 and TRBJ1-2, with a tentative D call TRBD1 (6 bases). This TCR derives from an adult in good health. Here the CDR3 reads CAISDGTQGDGYTF. CDR3 DNA sequence: TGTGCCATCAGTGACGGGACACAAGGAGATGGCTACACCTTC.